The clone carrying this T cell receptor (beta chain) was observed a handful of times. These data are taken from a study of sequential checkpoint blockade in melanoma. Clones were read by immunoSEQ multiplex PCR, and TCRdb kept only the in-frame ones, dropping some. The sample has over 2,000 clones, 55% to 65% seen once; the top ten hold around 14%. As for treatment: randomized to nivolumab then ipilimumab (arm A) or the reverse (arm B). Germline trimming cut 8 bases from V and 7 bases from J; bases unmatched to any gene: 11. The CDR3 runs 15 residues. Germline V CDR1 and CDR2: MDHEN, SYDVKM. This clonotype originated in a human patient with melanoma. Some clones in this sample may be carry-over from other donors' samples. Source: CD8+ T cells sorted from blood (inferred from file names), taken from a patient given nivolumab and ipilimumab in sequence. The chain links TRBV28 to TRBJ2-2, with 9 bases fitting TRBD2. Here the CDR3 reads CASREAGGQGGELFF. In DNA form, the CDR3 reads TGTGCCAGCCGGGAGGCGGGGGGGCAAGGCGGGGAGCTGTTTTTT.